These 11 T cell receptor beta chains came from one sample sequenced in a study of cytomegalovirus exposure and HLA in healthy donors. PCR primers comprised 60 Vbeta and 13 Jbeta primers. Produced via immunoSEQ multiplex PCR; TCRdb's table is partial and in-frame only. Here the sample spans 100,000 to 120,000 clones, roughly 15% being singletons. The sample taken for sequencing was PBMCs. Receptors originate from a female donor in good health and CMV-seronegative.

This clone was observed a few times. The rearrangement joins TRBV4-3 to TRBJ2-7; possible D gene TRBD2, 5 bases. This CDR3 is 16 amino acids long. Germline values: CDR1 LGHNA, CDR2 YSLEER. V lost 0 bases and J 0 bases, leaving 12 bases between the germline ends. In DNA, the CDR3 is TGCGCCAGCAGCCAAGATACGGGAACTAGCTCCTACGAGCAGTACTTC. It specifies CASSQDTGTSSYEQYF.

This clone was seen a few times. The chain uses TRBV5-6 and TRBJ2-3; perhaps TRBD1 as D (6 bases). This CDR3 comprises 13 residues. V was pared by 7 bases and J by 2 bases, with 11 bases between. CDR1 and CDR2 (germline): SGHDT, YYEEEE. CDR3 coding DNA: TGTGCCAGCGGACAGATAAACACAGATACGCAGTATTTT. Protein sequence: CASGQINTDTQYF.

The table lists this clone with a count of one. CDR3 DNA sequence: TGTGCCAGCAGTGAAGTGGGGGGGCAGGGGTATTCACCCCTCCACTTT. Its translation is CASSEVGGQGYSPLHF. V and J are TRBV6-1 and TRBJ1-6; D perhaps matches TRBD1 (6 bases). The V end lost 1 base, the J end lost 8 bases, and 15 bases lay between the germline ends. This CDR3 is built from 16 residues. Germline V gene sequence: CDR1 MNHNS, CDR2 SASEGT.

The CDR3 reads CASSSDRGPTGELFF. CDR3 DNA: TGTGCCAGCAGCTCCGACAGGGGGCCCACCGGGGAGCTGTTTTTT. The V gene is TRBV5-4, the J gene TRBJ2-2; 10 nucleotides align to TRBD1. The germline V gene has CDR1 SGHNT and CDR2 YYREEE (reference sequence). This CDR3 comprises 15 residues. J was trimmed by 4 bases and V by 3 bases; bases with no gene match: 3.

This clone has just a few counts. The chain uses TRBV7-2 and TRBJ2-2; 13 bases align to TRBD2. Trimming cost V 6 bases and J 1 base; bases outside gene matches: 8. The length of the CDR3 is 18 residues. The germline gives CDR1 SGHTA, CDR2 FQGNSA. The CDR3 sequence is CASRPPGLAGKNTGELFF. In DNA, the CDR3 is TGTGCCAGCAGGCCTCCGGGACTAGCGGGGAAGAACACCGGGGAGCTGTTTTTT.

The sample holds a few counts of this clone. This CDR3 is CASSQEAPGQGDGYTF. The CDR3 DNA reads TGCGCCAGCAGCCAGGAGGCCCCCGGACAGGGGGACGGCTACACCTTC. This sequence joins TRBV4-3 and TRBJ1-2, with TRBD1 identical over 10 bases. From germline, CDR1 is LGHNA and CDR2 YSLEER. V was clipped by 3 bases and J by 8 bases; unmatched bases: 12. This CDR3 spans 16 amino acids.

V is TRBV5-6 and J is TRBJ2-1, with 9 bases that match TRBD2. After removal of 0 bases from V and 5 bases from J, the junction contained 0 bases not matched to a gene. Germline V gene sequence: CDR1 SGHDT, CDR2 YYEEEE. The CDR3 length is 14 residues. The CDR3 coding sequence is TGTGCCAGCAGCTTGGGACTAGCGGACAATGAGCAGTTCTTC. Translating gives CASSLGLADNEQFF.

This chain uses TRBV10-2 with TRBJ1-1, with TRBD1 as a possible D gene (5 bases). Per the germline V gene, CDR1 is WSHSY and CDR2 is SAAADI. The CDR3 runs 13 residues. Trimming left V 8 bases short and J 2 bases short, with 12 bases between. The CDR3 loop is CASRGQSNTEAFF. The CDR3 nucleotides read TGCGCCAGCCGCGGACAAAGTAACACTGAAGCTTTCTTT.

This clone was observed a handful of times. This sequence joins TRBV11-3 and TRBJ2-1, with 8 bases lining up with TRBD1. CDR3 length: 13 residues. V was clipped by 5 bases and J by 7 bases; unmatched bases: 4. Germline-derived CDR1 and CDR2 are SGHNT and YENEEA. For the CDR3, the DNA is TGTGCCAGCAGCATAACAGGGGGTAATGAGCAGTTCTTC. It encodes CASSITGGNEQFF.

This clone was detected a few times. The chain has TRBV20-1 and TRBJ1-1; D is undetermined. The germline CDR1 and CDR2 sequences are DFQATT and SNEGSKA (reference sequence). There are 11 residues in the CDR3. In nucleotides, the CDR3 is TGCATCACATACATGAACACTGAAGCTTTCTTT. Its translation is CITYMNTEAFF.

Only a few counts were recorded for this clone. V and J are TRBV7-2 and TRBJ2-1; the match to TRBD2 covers 9 bases. The length of the CDR3 is 16 residues. CDR1 SGHTA and CDR2 FQGNSA come from the germline V gene. The V and J ends lost 0 bases and 4 bases, in that order; junction bases with no gene match: 4. The CDR3 loop reads CASSLAGGRGYNEQFF. The CDR3 coding sequence is TGTGCCAGCAGCTTAGCGGGCGGGAGGGGTTACAATGAGCAGTTCTTC.